The rows below give T cell receptor beta chains drawn from one sample of a study of beta chain features in type 1 diabetes. TCRdb's table, derived via immunoSEQ multiplex PCR, lists solely in-frame clones and lacks some. The sample consists of 600,000 to 750,000 clones, about an eighth of them appearing once. The sequenced material came from naive CD4+ T cells from blood. The receptors derive from a man aged 25-40 years with type 1 diabetes. CDR3s include the opening cysteine and the closing phenylalanine or tryptophan. The order of the fields is V gene, J gene, clone size, CDR3 protein. Clone size appears in some rows only: once, few, many, or a class for an expanded clone.

>TRBV12-5|TRBJ2-1|few
CASGNGHLYNEQFF
>TRBV5-1|TRBJ1-5|few
CASSLGENSNQPQHF
>TRBV9|TRBJ2-5|few
CASSQVGNNGETQYF
>TRBV5-1|TRBJ2-1|NA
CASSLAAGYVNEQFF
>TRBV9|TRBJ1-6|NA
CASSVDRGNSPLHF
>TRBV4-3|TRBJ2-7|NA
CASSQDIAGVYEQYF
>TRBV18|TRBJ1-2|NA
CASSPGTKNYGYTF
>TRBV5-1|TRBJ2-1|few
CASSGANIGEQFF
>TRBV5-1|TRBJ2-5|few
CASSLERRETQYF
>TRBV6-1|TRBJ2-1|few
CASSETAGKIEQFF
>TRBV27|TRBJ2-1|NA
CASSFGGGSYNEQFF
>TRBV7-2|TRBJ1-5|NA
CASSLGTGVDNQPQHF
>TRBV4-3|TRBJ2-5|few
CASSQDQETQYF
>TRBV9|TRBJ2-5|NA
CASSAGDWETQYF
>TRBV27|TRBJ1-5|NA
CASRYREHHQPQHF
>TRBV18|TRBJ1-1|NA
CASSRQDRTEAFF
>TRBV5-4|TRBJ1-5|few
CASTKLWTARQPQHF
>TRBV9|TRBJ1-1|NA
CASSYLQRYTEAFF
>TRBV2|TRBJ2-5|few
CASSARETQYF
>TRBV4-2|TRBJ2-3|few
CASSLGLADTQYF
>TRBV10-3|TRBJ1-6|NA
CAISERVVDNSPLHF
>TRBV7-2|TRBJ1-3|NA
CASSFSGRNTIYF
>TRBV5-8|TRBJ1-6|few
CASSFGQVDSPLHF
>TRBV11-2|TRBJ1-4|NA
CASSQRERAEKLFF
>TRBV7-9|TRBJ2-3|NA
CASSLRGPTDTQYF
>TRBV11-2|TRBJ2-5|NA
CASSLDGLAGGGETQYF
>TRBV7-2|TRBJ2-5|few
CASSFIAGGRETQYF
>TRBV21-1|TRBJ1-1|few
CASSKEGKSGTEAFF
>TRBV9|TRBJ1-2|NA
CASSPGGPGYGYTF
>TRBV6-5|TRBJ1-6|NA
CASTDSYNSPLHF
>TRBV4-3|TRBJ2-3|NA
CASSQESRGGRDTQYF
>TRBV18|TRBJ2-1|NA
CASSPQAGSYNEQFF
>TRBV10-3|TRBJ2-3|few
CAITPGQGPDTQYF
>TRBV7-9|TRBJ1-2|few
CASTPPGGYGYTF
>TRBV7-2|TRBJ2-3|NA
CASSLNRASTDTQYF
>TRBV6-1|TRBJ2-5|NA
CASGPRGRETQYF
>TRBV5-5|TRBJ1-2|NA
CASSFRPKDYGYTF
>TRBV4-3|TRBJ2-7|NA
CASSQDLAGGQTYEQYF
>TRBV4-2|TRBJ2-7|NA
CASSQGAGGSYEQYF
>TRBV6-6|TRBJ2-3|few
CASSLPQGVGDTQYF
>TRBV15|TRBJ1-6|few
CATSRGVAKAGDSPLHF
>TRBV2|TRBJ2-7|few
CASSGAGHEQYF
>TRBV2|TRBJ1-1|few
CASSERKRSGGTEAFF
>TRBV7-2|TRBJ2-5|few
CASTWITQETQYF
>TRBV6-5|TRBJ2-5|NA
CASRTGGPETQYF
>TRBV11-1|TRBJ2-3|few
CASSLGGTSTDTQYF
>TRBV6-1|TRBJ2-4|NA
CASDNAKNIQYF
>TRBV30|TRBJ2-7|NA
CAWRIQTSSSYEQYF
>TRBV10-3|TRBJ2-7|few
CAISDAGREAYEQYF
>TRBV28|TRBJ1-4|NA
CASSWVTGDEKLFF
>TRBV7-2|TRBJ1-5|few
CASSLVVDSNQPQHF
>TRBV27|TRBJ2-7|NA
CASRWGEQYF
>TRBV6-5|TRBJ1-2|NA
CASSDRDRVDHTF
>TRBV4-3|TRBJ2-5|few
CASSRDIQETQYF
>TRBV30|TRBJ1-5|few
CAWSAGGGNQPQHF
>TRBV18|TRBJ2-3|NA
CASSPTTAGTGGDTQYF
>TRBV19|TRBJ2-1|few
CASRTDRNEQFF
>TRBV29-1|TRBJ2-5|few
CSVEGTSLFETQYF
>TRBV5-6|TRBJ1-2|once
CASSSTANYGYTF